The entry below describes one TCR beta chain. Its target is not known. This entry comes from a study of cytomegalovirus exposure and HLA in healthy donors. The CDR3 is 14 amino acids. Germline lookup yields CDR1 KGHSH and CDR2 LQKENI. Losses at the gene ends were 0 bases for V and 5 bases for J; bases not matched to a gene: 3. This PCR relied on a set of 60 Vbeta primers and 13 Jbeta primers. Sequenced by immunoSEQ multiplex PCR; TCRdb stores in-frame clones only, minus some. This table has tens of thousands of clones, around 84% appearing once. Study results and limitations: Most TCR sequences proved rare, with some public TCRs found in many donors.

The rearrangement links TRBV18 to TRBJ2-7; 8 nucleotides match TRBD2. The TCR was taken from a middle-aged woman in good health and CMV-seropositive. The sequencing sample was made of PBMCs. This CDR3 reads CASSPPSGTHEQYF. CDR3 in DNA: TGTGCCAGCTCACCACCTAGCGGGACCCACGAGCAGTACTTC.